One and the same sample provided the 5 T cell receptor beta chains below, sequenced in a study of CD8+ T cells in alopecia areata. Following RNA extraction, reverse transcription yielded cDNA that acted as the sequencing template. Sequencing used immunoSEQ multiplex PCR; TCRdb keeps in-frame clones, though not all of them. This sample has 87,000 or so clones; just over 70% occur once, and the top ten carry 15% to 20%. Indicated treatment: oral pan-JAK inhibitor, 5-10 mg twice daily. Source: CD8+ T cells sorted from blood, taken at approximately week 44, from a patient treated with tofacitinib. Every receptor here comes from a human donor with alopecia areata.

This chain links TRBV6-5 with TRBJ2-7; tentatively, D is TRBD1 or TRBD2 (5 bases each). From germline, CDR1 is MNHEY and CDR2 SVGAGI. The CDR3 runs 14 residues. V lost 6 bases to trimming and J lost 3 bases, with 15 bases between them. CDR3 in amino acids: CASSPAKGSYEQYF. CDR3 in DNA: TGTGCCAGCAGCCCTGCCAAGGGGAGCTACGAGCAGTACTTC.

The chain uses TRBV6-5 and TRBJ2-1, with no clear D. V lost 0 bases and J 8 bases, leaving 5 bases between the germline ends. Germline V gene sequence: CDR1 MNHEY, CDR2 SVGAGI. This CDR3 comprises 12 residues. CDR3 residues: CASSYSGYEQFF. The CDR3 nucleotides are TGTGCCAGCAGTTACTCTGGGTATGAGCAGTTCTTC.

CDR3 region: CASSVQDRDGDEQFF. CDR3 nucleotides: TGTGCCAGCAGTGTCCAAGACAGGGATGGTGATGAGCAGTTCTTC. The chain has TRBV2 and TRBJ2-1; 7 bases are shared with TRBD1. V trimming: 4 bases; J trimming: 8 bases; junction bases outside the gene matches: 11. CDR3 size: 15 residues. Per germline, CDR1 SNHLY and CDR2 FYNNEI.

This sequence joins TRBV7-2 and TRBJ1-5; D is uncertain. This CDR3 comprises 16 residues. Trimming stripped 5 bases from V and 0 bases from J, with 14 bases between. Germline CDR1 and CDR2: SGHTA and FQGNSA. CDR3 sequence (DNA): TGTGCCAGCAGCCGCCTGACAAGTAATAGCAATCAGCCCCAGCATTTT. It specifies CASSRLTSNSNQPQHF.

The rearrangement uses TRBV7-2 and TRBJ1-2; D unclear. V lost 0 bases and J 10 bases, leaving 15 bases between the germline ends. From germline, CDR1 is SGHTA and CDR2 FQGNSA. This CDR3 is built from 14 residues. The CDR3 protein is CASSLALDGNSYTF. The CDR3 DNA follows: TGTGCCAGCAGCTTAGCCCTCGACGGGAACTCCTACACCTTC.